These 2 T cell receptor beta chains were all obtained from the same sample, sequenced in a study of CD8 T cells in ankylosing spondylitis. TCRdb re-called the 5' RACE reads through MiXCR, storing one row per CDR3 protein. This sample has around 540,000 distinct CDR3 sequences; roughly 13% occur once, and the top ten carry around 6.8%. Antigen specificity for these receptors is unknown. Findings and caveats of the study: Several highly homologous variants made up a TCR beta motif that seemed to typify ankylosing spondylitis blood.

Sequenced sample: blood, either unsorted or a sorted T cell fraction (not recorded which). The source is a male donor with ankylosing spondylitis.

This clonotype has more than one count but fewer than ten. V and J are TRBV5-1 and TRBJ2-3, with D possibly TRBD1 on 5 matching bases. Trimming shortened V by 0 bases and J by 0 bases, and 11 bases separated the two germline ends. This CDR3 has 16 residues. In germline, CDR1 is SGHRS, CDR2 YFSETQ. The DNA for the CDR3 is TGCGCCAGCAGCTTGGAAGGTGACAGTAGCACAGATACGCAGTATTTT. This translates into CASSLEGDSSTDTQYF.

This clonotype was found a few times. J is TRBJ2-5 and V is TRBV7-2; a possible D gene is TRBD1 (6 bases). The CDR3 extends over 15 amino acids. CDR1 is SGHTA, CDR2 FQGNSA, per germline. V was pared by 4 bases and J by 1 base, with 13 bases between. The CDR3 protein is CASSSNTRGQETQYF. The CDR3 nucleotides are TGTGCCAGCAGCTCCAACACCAGGGGCCAAGAGACCCAGTACTTC.